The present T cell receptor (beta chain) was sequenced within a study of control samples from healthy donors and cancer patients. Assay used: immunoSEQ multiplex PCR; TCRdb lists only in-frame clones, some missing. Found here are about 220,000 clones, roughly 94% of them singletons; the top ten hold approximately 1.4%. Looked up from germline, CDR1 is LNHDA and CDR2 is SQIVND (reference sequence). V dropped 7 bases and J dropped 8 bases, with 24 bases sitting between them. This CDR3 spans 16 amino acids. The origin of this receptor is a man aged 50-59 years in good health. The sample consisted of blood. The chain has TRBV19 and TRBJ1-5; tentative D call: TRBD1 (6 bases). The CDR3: CASKGGEAFGDKPQHF. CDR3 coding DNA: TGTGCCAGTAAGGGGGGGGAGGCCTTCGGGGATAAGCCCCAGCATTTT.